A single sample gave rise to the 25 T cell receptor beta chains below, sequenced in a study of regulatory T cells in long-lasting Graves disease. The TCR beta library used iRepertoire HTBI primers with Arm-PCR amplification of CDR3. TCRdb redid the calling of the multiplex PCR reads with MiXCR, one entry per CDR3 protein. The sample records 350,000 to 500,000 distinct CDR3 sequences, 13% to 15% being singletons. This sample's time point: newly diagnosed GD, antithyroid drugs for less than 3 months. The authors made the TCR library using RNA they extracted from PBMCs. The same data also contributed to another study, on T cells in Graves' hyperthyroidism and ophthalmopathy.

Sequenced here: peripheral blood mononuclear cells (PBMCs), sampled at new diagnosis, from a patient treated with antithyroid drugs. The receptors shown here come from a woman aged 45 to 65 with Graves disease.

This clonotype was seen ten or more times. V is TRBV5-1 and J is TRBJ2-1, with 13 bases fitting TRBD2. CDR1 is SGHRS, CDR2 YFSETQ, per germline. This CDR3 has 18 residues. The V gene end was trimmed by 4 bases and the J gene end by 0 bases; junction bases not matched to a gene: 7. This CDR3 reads CASSGATSGGSSYNEQFF. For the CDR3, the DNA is TGCGCCAGCAGCGGGGCGACTAGCGGGGGGAGCTCCTACAATGAGCAGTTCTTC.

This CDR3 is CASSLARPYEQYF. CDR3 nucleotides: TGTGCCAGCAGCTTAGCTCGGCCCTACGAGCAGTACTTC. V is TRBV7-2 and J is TRBJ2-7, with D unresolved. Deletions cut 0 bases from V and 2 bases from J, with 5 bases between. CDR1 SGHTA and CDR2 FQGNSA come from the germline V gene. The CDR3 has 13 amino acids.

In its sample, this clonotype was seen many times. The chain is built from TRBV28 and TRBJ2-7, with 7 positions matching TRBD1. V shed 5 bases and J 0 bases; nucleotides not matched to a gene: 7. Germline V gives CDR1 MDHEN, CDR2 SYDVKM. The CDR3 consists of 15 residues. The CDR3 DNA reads TGTGCCAGCAGTACCCTGAGGGACAGCTCCTACGAGCAGTACTTC. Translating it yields CASSTLRDSSYEQYF.

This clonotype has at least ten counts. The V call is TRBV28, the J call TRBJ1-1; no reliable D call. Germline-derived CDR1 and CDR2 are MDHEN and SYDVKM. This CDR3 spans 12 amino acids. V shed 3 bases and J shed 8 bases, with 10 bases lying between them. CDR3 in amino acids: CASSFVTEEAFF. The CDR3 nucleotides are TGTGCCAGCAGTTTCGTCACGGAGGAAGCTTTCTTT. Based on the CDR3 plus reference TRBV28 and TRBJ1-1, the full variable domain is DVKVTQSSRYLVKRTGEKVFLECVQDMDHENMFWYRQDPGLGLRLIYFSYDVKMKEKGDIPEGYSVSREKKERFSLILESASTNQTSMYLCASSFVTEEAFFGQGTRLTVV.

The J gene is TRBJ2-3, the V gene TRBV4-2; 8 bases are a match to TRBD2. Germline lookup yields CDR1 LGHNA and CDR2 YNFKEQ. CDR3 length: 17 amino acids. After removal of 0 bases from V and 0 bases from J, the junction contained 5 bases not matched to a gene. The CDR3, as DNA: TGTGCCAGCAGCCAAGATTTGACTAGCGATAGCACAGATACGCAGTATTTT. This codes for CASSQDLTSDSTDTQYF.

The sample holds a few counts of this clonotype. The CDR3 nucleotides are TGCGCCAGCAGCCGCGGGGATACAGGGTCAGATACGCAGTATTTT. It specifies CASSRGDTGSDTQYF. The chain employs TRBV5-1 and TRBJ2-3, with D possibly called TRBD1 or TRBD2 (6 bases each). The germline CDR1 and CDR2 sequences are SGHRS and YFSETQ. CDR3 length equals 15 residues. V shed 4 bases and J shed 4 bases, with 16 bases lying between them.

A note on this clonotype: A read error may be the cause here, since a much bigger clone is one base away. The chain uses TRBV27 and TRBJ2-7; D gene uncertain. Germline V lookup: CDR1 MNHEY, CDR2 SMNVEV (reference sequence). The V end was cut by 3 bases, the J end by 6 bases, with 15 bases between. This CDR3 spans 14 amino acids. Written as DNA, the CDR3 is TGTGCCAGCAGTTTTCTGGACGGCCAAGTCGAGCAGTACTTC. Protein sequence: CASSFLDGQVEQYF.

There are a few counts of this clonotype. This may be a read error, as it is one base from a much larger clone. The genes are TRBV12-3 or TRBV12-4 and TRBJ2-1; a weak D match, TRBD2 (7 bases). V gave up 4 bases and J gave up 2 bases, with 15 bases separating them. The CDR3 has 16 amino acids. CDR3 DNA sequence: TGTGCCAGCAGTTCGGGGGGCAGGGTCCCCTACAATGAGCAGTTCTTC. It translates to CASSSGGRVPYNEQFF.

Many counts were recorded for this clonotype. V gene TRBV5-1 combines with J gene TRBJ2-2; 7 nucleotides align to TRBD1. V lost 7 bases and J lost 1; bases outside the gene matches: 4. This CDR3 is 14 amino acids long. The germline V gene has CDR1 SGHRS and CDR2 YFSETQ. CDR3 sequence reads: CASSTGMNTGELFF. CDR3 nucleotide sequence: TGCGCCAGCTCGACAGGGATGAACACCGGGGAGCTGTTTTTT. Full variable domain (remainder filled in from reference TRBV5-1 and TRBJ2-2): KAGVTQTPRYLIKTRGQQVTLSCSPISGHRSVSWYQQTPGQGLQFLFEYFSETQRNKGNFPGRFSGRQFSNSRSEMNVSTLELGDSALYLCASSTGMNTGELFFGEGSRLTVL.

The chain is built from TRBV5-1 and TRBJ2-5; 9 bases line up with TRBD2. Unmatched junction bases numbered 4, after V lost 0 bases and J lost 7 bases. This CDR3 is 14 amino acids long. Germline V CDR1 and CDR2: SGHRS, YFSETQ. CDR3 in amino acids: CASSLGLAVGTQYF. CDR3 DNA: TGCGCCAGCAGCTTGGGACTAGCGGTCGGGACCCAGTACTTC. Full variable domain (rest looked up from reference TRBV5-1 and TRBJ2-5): KAGVTQTPRYLIKTRGQQVTLSCSPISGHRSVSWYQQTPGQGLQFLFEYFSETQRNKGNFPGRFSGRQFSNSRSEMNVSTLELGDSALYLCASSLGLAVGTQYFGPGTRLLVL.

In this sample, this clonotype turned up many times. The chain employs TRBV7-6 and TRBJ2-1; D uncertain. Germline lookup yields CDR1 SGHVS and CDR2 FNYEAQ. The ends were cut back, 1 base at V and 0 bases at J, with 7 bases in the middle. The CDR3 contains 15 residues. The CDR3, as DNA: TGTGCCAGCAGCTTAGTGGTGAGCTCCTACAATGAGCAGTTCTTC. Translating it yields CASSLVVSSYNEQFF.

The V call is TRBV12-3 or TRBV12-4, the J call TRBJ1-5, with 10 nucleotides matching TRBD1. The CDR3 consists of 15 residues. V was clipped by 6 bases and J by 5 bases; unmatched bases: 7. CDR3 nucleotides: TGTGCCAGCAGATCCGGACAGGGGGTCGATCAGCCCCAGCATTTT. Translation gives CASRSGQGVDQPQHF.

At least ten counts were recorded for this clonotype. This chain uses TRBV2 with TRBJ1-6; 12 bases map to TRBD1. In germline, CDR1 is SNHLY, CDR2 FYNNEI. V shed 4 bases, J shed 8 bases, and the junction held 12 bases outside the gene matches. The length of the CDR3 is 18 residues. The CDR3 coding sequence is TGTGCCAGCAGTGTCGGGACAGGGGGCCTCACCCTTTATTCACCCCTCCACTTT. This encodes CASSVGTGGLTLYSPLHF.

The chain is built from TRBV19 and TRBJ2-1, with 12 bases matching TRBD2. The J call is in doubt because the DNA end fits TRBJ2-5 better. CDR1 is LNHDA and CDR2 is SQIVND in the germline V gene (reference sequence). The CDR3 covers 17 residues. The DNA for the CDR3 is TGTGCCAGTAGCAGAGGCGGGACTAGCGGGTTCCAAGAGACCCAGTACTTC. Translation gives CASSRGGTSGFQETQYF.

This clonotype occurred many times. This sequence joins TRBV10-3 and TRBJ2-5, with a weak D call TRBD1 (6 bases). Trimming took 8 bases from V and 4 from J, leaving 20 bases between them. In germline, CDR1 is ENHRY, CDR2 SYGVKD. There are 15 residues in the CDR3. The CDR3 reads CAIGRTEGVRETQYF. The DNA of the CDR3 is TGTGCCATCGGCCGAACCGAGGGGGTGAGAGAGACCCAGTACTTC.

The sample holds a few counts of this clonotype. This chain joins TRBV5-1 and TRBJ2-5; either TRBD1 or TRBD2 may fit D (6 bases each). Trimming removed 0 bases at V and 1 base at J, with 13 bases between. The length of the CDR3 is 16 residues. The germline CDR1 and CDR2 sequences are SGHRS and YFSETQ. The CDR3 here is CASSLGQEGSQETQYF. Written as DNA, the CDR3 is TGCGCCAGCAGCTTGGGACAGGAGGGGAGCCAAGAGACCCAGTACTTC.

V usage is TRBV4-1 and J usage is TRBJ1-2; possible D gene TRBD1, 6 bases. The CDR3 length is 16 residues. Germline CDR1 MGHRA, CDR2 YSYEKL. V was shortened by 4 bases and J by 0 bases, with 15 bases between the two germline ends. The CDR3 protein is CASSLTRQEANYGYTF. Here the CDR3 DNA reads TGCGCCAGCAGCCTAACCCGACAGGAAGCTAACTATGGCTACACCTTC.

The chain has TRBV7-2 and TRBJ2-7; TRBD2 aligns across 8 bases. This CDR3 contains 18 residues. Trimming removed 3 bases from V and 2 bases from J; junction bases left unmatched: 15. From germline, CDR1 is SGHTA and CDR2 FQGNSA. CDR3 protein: CASSFSLPMVLAAYEQYF. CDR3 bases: TGTGCCAGCAGCTTCAGCCTCCCCATGGTACTAGCGGCCTACGAGCAGTACTTC.

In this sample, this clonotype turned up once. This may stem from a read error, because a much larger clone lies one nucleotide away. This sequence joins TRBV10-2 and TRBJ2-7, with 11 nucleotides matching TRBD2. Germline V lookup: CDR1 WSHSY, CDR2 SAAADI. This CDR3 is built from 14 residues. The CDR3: CANSEASGRSEQYF. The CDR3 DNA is TGCGCCAACAGTGAGGCTAGCGGGAGGAGCGAGCAGTACTTC.

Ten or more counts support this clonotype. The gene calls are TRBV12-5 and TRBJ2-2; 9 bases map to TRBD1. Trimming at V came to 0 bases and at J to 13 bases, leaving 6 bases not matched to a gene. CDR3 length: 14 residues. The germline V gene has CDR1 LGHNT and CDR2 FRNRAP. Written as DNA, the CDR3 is TGTGCTAGTGGTTTGGTAGCGGACAGGGGTGTGCTGTTTTTT. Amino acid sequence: CASGLVADRGVLFF.

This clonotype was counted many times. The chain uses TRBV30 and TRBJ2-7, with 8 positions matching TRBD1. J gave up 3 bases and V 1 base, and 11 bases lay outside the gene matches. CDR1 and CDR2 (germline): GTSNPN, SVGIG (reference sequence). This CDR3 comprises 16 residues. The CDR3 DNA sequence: TGTGCCTGGAGTGCCCTCGGACAGGGCGGATTCTACGAGCAGTACTTC. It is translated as CAWSALGQGGFYEQYF. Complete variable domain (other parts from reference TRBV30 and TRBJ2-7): SQTIHQWPATLVQPVGSPLSLECTVEGTSNPNLYWYRQAAGRGLQLLFYSVGIGQISSEVPQNLSASRPQDRQFILSSKKLLLSDSGFYLCAWSALGQGGFYEQYFGPGTRLTVT.

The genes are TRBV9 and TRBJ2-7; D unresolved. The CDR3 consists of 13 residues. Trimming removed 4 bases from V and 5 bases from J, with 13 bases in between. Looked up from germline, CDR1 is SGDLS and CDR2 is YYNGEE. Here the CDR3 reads CASSPHGLNEQYF. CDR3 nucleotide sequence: TGTGCCAGCAGCCCCCACGGGTTGAACGAGCAGTACTTC.

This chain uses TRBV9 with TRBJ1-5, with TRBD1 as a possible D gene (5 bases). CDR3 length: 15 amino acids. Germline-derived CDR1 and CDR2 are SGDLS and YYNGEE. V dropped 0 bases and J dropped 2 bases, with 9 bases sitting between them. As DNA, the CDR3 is TGTGCCAGCAGCGTAGGGTGGGGCGGCAATCAGCCCCAGCATTTT. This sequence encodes CASSVGWGGNQPQHF.

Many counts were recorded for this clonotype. In DNA form, the CDR3 reads TGTGCCAGCAGCCCTGCCGGGACTAGCGGGATTGATGAGCAGTTCTTC. This codes for CASSPAGTSGIDEQFF. This chain uses TRBV7-3 with TRBJ2-1; 13 bases line up with TRBD2. Trimming cost V 5 bases and J 8 bases; bases outside gene matches: 9. This CDR3 is 16 amino acids long. Germline V gives CDR1 SGHTA, CDR2 FQGTGA.

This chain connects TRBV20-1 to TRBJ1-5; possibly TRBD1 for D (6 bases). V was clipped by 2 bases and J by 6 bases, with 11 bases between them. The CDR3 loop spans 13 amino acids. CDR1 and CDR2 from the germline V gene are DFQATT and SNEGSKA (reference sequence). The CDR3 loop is CSARPEGGQPQHF. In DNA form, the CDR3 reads TGCAGTGCTAGACCGGAGGGGGGTCAGCCCCAGCATTTT.